Listed below are T cell receptor beta chains from one sample, sequenced in a study of OX40 agonist ivuxolimab in advanced cancers. Sequencing was performed with immunoSEQ multiplex PCR; in TCRdb, only in-frame clones are kept and a portion is missing. The profile covers 54,000 or so clones, with under 90% appearing a single time and approximately 2% taken by the ten largest. The material was CD4+ or CD8+ T cells sorted from blood, obtained in a trial of the OX40 agonist ivuxolimab. The receptor source for this set is an adult with an advanced solid tumor such as melanoma, head and neck, liver or kidney cancer. The CDR3 runs from the conserved cysteine through the conserved F or W. A D gene is named only where the DNA matches it firmly. Some rows have no size entry. The others give once, few or many, or a class for an expanded clone.

D,J,V,size,CDR3,DNA
NA,TRBJ2-5,TRBV5-5,NA,CASSSAEETQYF,TGTGCCAGCAGTTCAGCGGAAGAGACCCAGTACTTC
TRBD2,TRBJ2-7,TRBV4-1,NA,CASSQDVSGAFREQYF,TGCGCCAGCAGCCAAGATGTTAGCGGGGCATTTAGGGAGCAGTACTTC
TRBD2,TRBJ2-1,TRBV2,NA,CASSGGTSGAYNEQFF,TGTGCCAGCAGTGGCGGGACTAGCGGGGCCTACAATGAGCAGTTCTTC
TRBD1,TRBJ2-3,TRBV5-4,NA,CASSSTGAWTDTQYF,TGTGCCAGCAGCTCGACAGGGGCCTGGACAGATACGCAGTATTTT
NA,TRBJ2-6,TRBV27,NA,CASSWVPGANVLTF,TGTGCCAGCAGTTGGGTGCCTGGGGCCAACGTCCTGACTTTC
NA,TRBJ1-1,TRBV30,NA,CAWSVRWSIGGAEAFF,TGTGCCTGGAGTGTACGGTGGAGTATCGGGGGGGCTGAAGCTTTCTTT
NA,TRBJ1-4,TRBV4-1,NA,CASSQPLTFATNEKLFF,TGCGCCAGCAGCCAACCTCTAACCTTTGCAACTAATGAAAAACTGTTTTTT
NA,TRBJ2-1,TRBV10-3,NA,CAIRQGLGNEQFF,TGTGCCATCAGACAGGGATTGGGGAATGAGCAGTTCTTC
NA,TRBJ1-2,TRBV7-8,NA,CASSPIRGSSNGYTF,TGTGCCAGCAGCCCGATCAGGGGCTCCTCTAATGGCTACACCTTC
NA,TRBJ2-7,TRBV28,NA,CASNRGGGEQYF,TGTGCCAGCAATCGGGGAGGGGGCGAGCAGTACTTC
TRBD1,TRBJ2-7,TRBV7-9,NA,CASSSRQGANYEQYF,TGTGCCAGCAGCTCGAGACAGGGGGCCAACTACGAGCAGTACTTC
NA,TRBJ2-3,TRBV19,NA,CASSPSGGARTDTQYF,TGTGCCAGTAGTCCCAGTGGAGGGGCCCGCACAGATACGCAGTATTTT
TRBD1,TRBJ1-5,TRBV7-2,NA,CASSFDRGGQPQHF,TGTGCCAGCAGCTTCGACAGGGGAGGTCAGCCCCAGCATTTT
NA,TRBJ1-5,TRBV5-8,NA,CASSPFNQPQHF,TGTGCCAGCAGCCCGTTCAATCAGCCCCAGCATTTT
NA,TRBJ1-2,TRBV7-3,NA,CASSLTPGDPGYTF,TGTGCCAGCAGCTTAACTCCGGGGGATCCTGGCTACACCTTC
NA,TRBJ1-3,TRBV15,NA,CATSTGGGNTIYF,TGTGCCACCAGCACGGGAGGTGGAAACACCATATATTTT
NA,TRBJ2-3,TRBV6-5,NA,CASSYKGSSTDTQYF,TGTGCCAGCAGTTACAAGGGATCTAGCACAGATACGCAGTATTTT
NA,TRBJ2-7,TRBV5-4,NA,CASSRDISYEQYF,TGTGCCAGCAGCCGGGACATATCCTACGAGCAGTACTTC
NA,TRBJ1-2,TRBV4-2,NA,CASSQDWAGPNYGYTF,TGTGCCAGCAGCCAAGATTGGGCGGGTCCTAACTATGGCTACACCTTC
NA,TRBJ2-1,TRBV5-4,NA,CASSLYHPTNNEQFF,TGTGCCAGCAGCTTGTATCATCCGACTAACAATGAGCAGTTCTTC
NA,TRBJ2-5,TRBV7-3,once,CASSSVGPGETQYF,TGTGCCAGCAGCTCGGTCGGACCTGGGGAGACCCAGTACTTC
NA,TRBJ2-2,TRBV7-8,NA,CASSLAGYTVAGELFF,TGTGCCAGCAGCTTAGCGGGGTACACGGTCGCCGGGGAGCTGTTTTTT
TRBD1,TRBJ1-4,TRBV5-1,NA,CASSSQGRRGEKLFF,TGCGCCAGCAGCTCACAGGGGAGGAGGGGAGAAAAACTGTTTTTT
TRBD1,TRBJ1-1,TRBV14,few,CASSQTGVAFSGTEAFF,TGTGCCAGCAGCCAAACAGGGGTTGCTTTTAGTGGCACTGAAGCTTTCTTT
NA,TRBJ1-5,TRBV30,NA,CAWSVEGNQPQHF,TGTGCCTGGAGTGTCGAGGGAAATCAGCCCCAGCATTTT
NA,TRBJ2-1,TRBV4-1,NA,CASSLGSAGEQFF,TGCGCCAGCAGCCTCGGGTCGGCGGGTGAGCAGTTCTTC
NA,TRBJ1-2,TRBV28,NA,CASSFRAGTVSRTDYGYTF,TGTGCCAGCAGTTTTAGGGCAGGGACTGTATCTCGGACTGACTATGGCTACACCTTC
TRBD1,TRBJ2-7,TRBV19,NA,CASSSSRDRGTEQYF,TGTGCCAGTAGTTCTAGCCGGGACAGGGGTACTGAGCAGTACTTC
NA,TRBJ2-7,TRBV5-1,once,CASREGPDEQYF,TGCGCCAGCAGGGAAGGCCCGGACGAGCAGTACTTC
NA,TRBJ1-4,TRBV25-1,NA,CASSDLTGKLFF,TGTGCCAGCAGTGATCTAACCGGAAAACTGTTTTTT
TRBD2,TRBJ2-7,TRBV28,NA,CASSLGGLAAAGEQYF,TGTGCCAGCAGTTTAGGTGGACTAGCGGCCGCGGGGGAGCAGTACTTC
TRBD2,TRBJ2-5,TRBV2,once,CASSGPWARERTQYF,TGTGCCAGCAGTGGCCCGTGGGCGCGGGAGAGGACCCAGTACTTC
NA,TRBJ2-5,TRBV18,NA,CASSPGRETQYF,TGTGCCAGCTCACCAGGGAGGGAGACCCAGTACTTC
TRBD1,TRBJ2-5,TRBV2,NA,CASTGTAYQETQYF,TGTGCCAGCACTGGGACAGCCTACCAAGAGACCCAGTACTTC
NA,TRBJ2-7,TRBV6-5,NA,CASSTRGGAYEQYF,TGTGCCAGCAGTACCCGTGGAGGAGCCTACGAGCAGTACTTC
TRBD1,TRBJ2-7,TRBV7-2,NA,CASSRRTGGYEQYF,TGTGCCAGCAGCAGGAGGACAGGGGGCTACGAGCAGTACTTC
TRBD1,TRBJ2-7,TRBV28,NA,CASSGQGQGIYEQYF,TGTGCCAGCAGTGGTCAGGGACAGGGTATCTACGAGCAGTACTTC
NA,TRBJ2-3,TRBV7-2,NA,CASSYGSTADTQYF,TGTGCCAGCAGCTACGGGAGTACCGCAGATACGCAGTATTTT
NA,TRBJ2-1,TRBV7-9,NA,CASSLALGSTREQFF,TGTGCCAGCAGCTTAGCGCTTGGGTCTACAAGAGAGCAGTTCTTC
NA,TRBJ2-3,TRBV10-3,NA,CAISDPMTGPAQYF,TGTGCCATCAGTGACCCAATGACCGGACCTGCGCAGTATTTT
TRBD2,TRBJ2-7,TRBV7-9,NA,CARSPSPGGHFSYEQYF,TGTGCCAGGTCCCCCTCCCCGGGGGGGCACTTCTCCTACGAGCAGTACTTC
TRBD2,TRBJ2-1,TRBV2,once,CASSEAPRIAGDYNEQFF,TGTGCCAGCAGTGAAGCGCCCCGAATAGCGGGAGACTACAATGAGCAGTTCTTC
NA,TRBJ1-1,TRBV5-4,NA,CASSSGLNTEAFF,TGTGCCAGCAGCTCTGGACTGAACACTGAAGCTTTCTTT
TRBD1,TRBJ1-2,TRBV7-2,NA,CASSLARTGEGGYTF,TGTGCCAGCAGCTTAGCGCGAACAGGGGAAGGTGGCTACACCTTC
TRBD2,TRBJ2-5,TRBV7-9,NA,CASSLLLAGVETQYF,TGTGCCAGCAGCTTATTACTAGCGGGAGTGGAGACCCAGTACTTC
NA,TRBJ2-7,TRBV10-3,medium-sized,CASIDEISYEQYF,TGTGCTTCCATCGATGAAATATCCTACGAGCAGTACTTC
NA,TRBJ2-3,TRBV18,NA,CASSPGRSDTQYF,TGTGCCAGCTCACCAGGACGGTCTGATACGCAGTATTTT
NA,TRBJ1-1,TRBV4-3,NA,CASSQEGGLTEAFF,TGCGCCAGCAGCCAAGAAGGGGGGCTCACTGAAGCTTTCTTT